A single sample gave rise to the 7 T cell receptor beta chains below, sequenced in a study of blood T cells in healthy people across ages. A second PCR of about 6 to 12 cycles used a sample-barcoded 5' primer and a J-beta primer mix. TCRdb itself ran the 5' RACE reads through MiXCR, one entry per CDR3 protein. Among about 1,400,000 distinct CDR3 sequences, 42% were seen once, and the ten largest hold approximately 7.9%. Source material: blood. All receptors derive from a young woman in good health.

This clonotype was seen a handful of times. Just one base apart from a much larger clone, this may be a read error. The V call is TRBV5-1, the J call TRBJ2-3, with TRBD2 matching 11 bases. V shed 0 bases and J 2 bases; nucleotides not matched to a gene: 2. Germline CDR1 reads SGHRS; CDR2 reads YFSETQ. The CDR3 runs to 16 residues. This CDR3 is CASSLGTSGYTDTQYF. The CDR3 DNA sequence: TGCGCCAGCAGCTTGGGGACTAGCGGGTACACAGATACGCAGTATTTT.

This clonotype was picked up many times. The genes are TRBV29-1 and TRBJ2-1; 12 positions match TRBD2. The CDR3 runs 14 residues. Germline V gives CDR1 SQVTM, CDR2 ANQGSEA. Germline trimming cut 6 bases from V and 9 bases from J; bases unmatched to any gene: 9. The CDR3 DNA is TGCAGCGTCACTAGCGGGGGGCACGTCAGTGAGCAGTTCTTC. This sequence encodes CSVTSGGHVSEQFF.

V gene TRBV6-2 or TRBV6-3 combines with J gene TRBJ2-1; D possibly corresponds to TRBD2 (6 bases). The V end was cut by 7 bases, the J end by 9 bases, with 22 bases between. The CDR3 totals 15 residues. Germline CDR1 MNHEY, CDR2 SVGEGT. DNA for the CDR3: TGTGCCAGCACTACTACTGGCGGGATTAGCGGTGAGCAGTTCTTC. It yields the protein CASTTTGGISGEQFF.

This clonotype has just a few counts. The V and J genes are TRBV20-1 and TRBJ1-2, with TRBD1 matching 9 bases. Germline lookup yields CDR1 DFQATT and CDR2 SNEGSKA (reference sequence). The V segment lost 3 bases and the J segment 6 bases; nucleotides outside the gene matches: 5. The length of the CDR3 is 13 residues. DNA for the CDR3: TGCAGTGCTAGGGGGGGACAGGGAGATGGCTACACCTTC. Amino acids: CSARGGQGDGYTF.

V usage is TRBV3-1 and J usage is TRBJ1-2, with no clear D. The CDR3 is 14 amino acids. Germline lookup yields CDR1 LGHDT and CDR2 YNNKEL (reference sequence). Trimming took off 0 bases at V and 7 bases at J, with 12 bases between the two ends. CDR3 nucleotide sequence: TGTGCCAGCAGCCAAGATTTGGGCAAGGGTGGCTACACCTTC. Translation gives CASSQDLGKGGYTF.

The CDR3 loop reads CASSKVGATGANVLTF. The CDR3 DNA reads TGTGCCAGCAGCAAGGTCGGGGCCACTGGGGCCAACGTCCTGACTTTC. The chain carries TRBV21-1 and TRBJ2-6; TRBD1, as called in the table, went unchecked against the DNA. TRBV21-1 is a pseudogene. The CDR3 covers 16 residues.

The chain has TRBV12-3 or TRBV12-4 and TRBJ1-3; D not resolved. CDR3 length equals 16 residues. Trimming took off 3 bases at V and 2 bases at J, with 14 bases between the two ends. The CDR3 DNA reads as TGTGCCAGCAGTTTCGGCGGTCAATGGACTGGAAACACCATATATTTT. Its translation: CASSFGGQWTGNTIYF.